The present entry profiles one T cell receptor (beta chain) with its context. The data were taken from a study of blood T cell repertoires in COVID-19. At the level of the study: COVID-19 samples, acute and convalescent, were from the United States, Italy and Spain.

In the study's own analysis: It was from reference gene primer amplification that nucleated cell counts were estimated. Here immunoSEQ multiplex PCR was the method, and the copy in TCRdb shows in-frame clones only, minus some. The DNA was the basis for D and trimming; V, J and clone size are from that table. Counted here are tens of thousands of clones, just under 85% occurring once; the ten biggest clones make up 30% to 45%. Germline CDR1 reads MNHNY; CDR2 reads SVGAGI (reference sequence). CDR3 size: 14 residues. The V and J ends lost 10 bases and 1 base, in that order; junction bases with no gene match: 6.

Sequenced sample: peripheral blood. The chain couples TRBV6-6 to TRBJ2-2; 7 nucleotides match TRBD1. This clonotype was obtained from a man in his sixties or seventies with acute or convalescent COVID-19. The DNA of the CDR3 is TGTGCCACCTCCGGGACAGAGAACACCGGGGAGCTGTTTTTT. Translated: CATSGTENTGELFF.